This T cell receptor beta chain was sequenced during a study of T cell changes during pregnancy in multiple sclerosis (dated by TCRdb to between 2017 and 2020). Notes on the research overall: The study examined how the T cell repertoire changed over the course of pregnancy in women with multiple sclerosis.

Trimming takes 0 bases off V and 1 base off J; junction bases not matched to a gene: 11. There are 18 amino acids in the CDR3, from cysteine to phenylalanine inclusive. Of all the DNA, just the CDR3 is kept, 54 bases in frame from base 1. CDR1 and CDR2 were assigned from the germline V gene as MGHRA and YSYEKL. With regard to this clone: No cognate antigen has been identified for it. Base qualities are not provided; no much larger clone lies one nucleotide away.

Receptors were amplified or captured by the immunoSEQ multiplex PCR assay. TCRdb holds this immuneACCESS table with in-frame rearrangements only. Some clones are missing; in checked studies, unresolved V genes explain under half, and the rest has no known cause. The sample records about 72,000 clones, under 95% of which are singletons. The ten biggest clones cover 0.86% of the sample. Recombination linked TRBV4-1 to TRBJ1-1; a stretch of 7 junction bases matches TRBD1. This specimen was peripheral blood, taken in the second trimester of pregnancy. This clonotype was obtained from a female donor with multiple sclerosis, enrolled in a pregnancy study. This receptor carries the CDR3 CASSQDPGQVKSNTEAFF. The DNA is TGCGCCAGCAGCCAAGATCCCGGACAGGTAAAATCGAACACTGAAGCTTTCTTT.